These 13 T cell receptor beta chains originate from one sample sequenced in a study of OX40 agonist ivuxolimab in advanced cancers. The method was immunoSEQ multiplex PCR; TCRdb's version includes in-frame clones alone and lacks a portion of them. The sample has roughly 16,000 clones, around 80% seen once; the top ten hold 41%. Sequencing was performed on CD4+ or CD8+ T cells sorted from blood, taken in a trial of the OX40 agonist ivuxolimab. The receptors originated from an adult with an advanced solid tumor such as melanoma, head and neck, liver or kidney cancer.

The rearrangement joins TRBV7-9 to TRBJ2-7; maybe TRBD1 (5 bases). The germline gives CDR1 SEHNR, CDR2 FQNEAQ (reference sequence). The CDR3 runs 15 residues. Trimming left V 5 bases short and J 6 bases short, with 20 bases between. CDR3 sequence reads: CASSVAQGVLIEQYF. The CDR3, as DNA: TGTGCCAGCAGCGTGGCTCAAGGGGTCCTTATCGAGCAGTACTTC.

The CDR3 DNA follows: TGTGCCAGCAGCTTAGCCGGGACGATTTACAATGAGCAGTTCTTC. It codes for CASSLAGTIYNEQFF. The V and J genes are TRBV7-9 and TRBJ2-1; D possibly matches TRBD1 or TRBD2 (5 bases each). The CDR3 has 15 amino acids. The germline CDR1 and CDR2 sequences are SEHNR and FQNEAQ (reference sequence). Trimming left V 0 bases short and J 4 bases short, with 10 bases between.

The table lists this clone with a count of one. This chain's CDR3 is CASSPPFTYEQYF. DNA for the CDR3: TGTGCCAGCTCACCACCGTTCACCTACGAGCAGTACTTC. The chain links TRBV2 to TRBJ2-7; unclear D gene. The germline V and J ends were trimmed by 8 bases and 2 bases, with 13 bases remaining between them. Germline CDR1 is SNHLY and CDR2 is FYNNEI. This CDR3 has 13 residues.

The chain carries TRBV13 and TRBJ2-2; 16 nucleotides line up with TRBD2. This CDR3 comprises 21 residues. Per germline, CDR1 PRHDT and CDR2 FYEKMQ (reference sequence). The J segment lost 0 bases and the V segment lost 5 bases, leaving 12 bases of the junction unmatched. The CDR3 reads CASSANNRGLAGGPNTGELFF. The CDR3, as DNA: TGTGCCAGCAGCGCTAACAACAGGGGACTAGCGGGAGGGCCGAACACCGGGGAGCTGTTTTTT.

The chain carries TRBV7-9 and TRBJ2-7; D is ambiguous. Trimming removed 5 bases at V and 0 bases at J, with 11 bases between. From germline, CDR1 is SEHNR and CDR2 FQNEAQ (reference sequence). The CDR3 is 14 residues long. CDR3 sequence reads: CASSPGDISYEQYF. The CDR3 DNA follows: TGTGCCAGCAGCCCTGGCGACATCTCCTACGAGCAGTACTTC.

This clone qualifies as medium-sized. The rearrangement uses TRBV15 and TRBJ1-2; D possibly corresponds to TRBD1 (5 bases). Trimming stripped 3 bases from V and 0 bases from J, with 11 bases between. This CDR3 spans 15 amino acids. Germline lookup yields CDR1 LNHNV and CDR2 YYDKDF (reference sequence). Here the CDR3 reads CATSRGTGPNYGYTF. CDR3 coding DNA: TGTGCCACCAGCAGGGGGACCGGGCCTAACTATGGCTACACCTTC.

V gene TRBV19 combines with J gene TRBJ2-1; D might be TRBD2 (7 bases). V was trimmed by 5 bases and J by 6 bases, leaving 20 bases between them. This CDR3 is 16 amino acids long. Looked up from germline, CDR1 is LNHDA and CDR2 is SQIVND (reference sequence). CDR3 protein: CASSPIVGGRGNEQFF. The CDR3 nucleotides read TGTGCCAGTAGTCCTATAGTCGGGGGGCGGGGCAATGAGCAGTTCTTC.

This clone was counted between two and nine times. V is TRBV5-6 and J is TRBJ2-5; D might be TRBD1 (5 bases). Germline assignment: CDR1 SGHDT and CDR2 YYEEEE. The CDR3 is 17 residues long. Deletions cut 1 base from V and 5 bases from J, with 21 bases between. The CDR3 nucleotides are TGTGCCAGCAGCTTGAGGCAGGGCTACCAAGTGCGGGAGACCCAGTACTTC. Translating it yields CASSLRQGYQVRETQYF.

The genes are TRBV19 and TRBJ1-1; D perhaps matches TRBD1 (6 bases). Per the germline V gene, CDR1 is LNHDA and CDR2 is SQIVND (reference sequence). The CDR3 extends over 16 amino acids. Trimming left V 3 bases short and J 4 bases short, with 18 bases between. The CDR3: CASSIPAGARGTEAFF. The CDR3 bases are TGTGCCAGTAGTATTCCCGCGGGGGCGCGTGGCACTGAAGCTTTCTTT.

V and J are TRBV5-1 and TRBJ2-1; maybe TRBD2 (6 bases). Per the germline V gene, CDR1 is SGHRS and CDR2 is YFSETQ. The CDR3 consists of 15 residues. V lost 7 bases, J lost 0 bases, and 14 bases lay in between. The CDR3 is CASGFSGSSYNEQFF. Written as DNA, the CDR3 is TGCGCCAGCGGATTTAGCGGAAGCTCCTACAATGAGCAGTTCTTC.

The gene calls are TRBV27 and TRBJ2-5; 10 bases agree with TRBD2. Germline values: CDR1 MNHEY, CDR2 SMNVEV (reference sequence). V trimming: 2 bases; J trimming: 4 bases; junction bases outside the gene matches: 10. This CDR3 spans 17 amino acids. The CDR3 spells CASSLLAGVVAGETQYF. The CDR3 DNA reads as TGTGCCAGCAGTTTACTAGCGGGAGTAGTTGCAGGAGAGACCCAGTACTTC.

CDR3 amino acids: CASSLFFETGFSGELFF. The CDR3 nucleotides are TGTGCCAGCAGCTTATTCTTCGAGACAGGGTTTTCCGGGGAGCTGTTTTTT. The chain recombines TRBV7-8 with TRBJ2-2, with 7 nucleotides matching TRBD1. The CDR3 is made up of 17 amino acids. Looked up from germline, CDR1 is SGHVS and CDR2 is FQNEAQ. Germline trimming cut 2 bases from V and 6 bases from J; bases unmatched to any gene: 12.

The V and J genes are TRBV27 and TRBJ1-5, with a possible D match to TRBD1 (5 bases). V was trimmed by 4 bases and J by 7 bases, leaving 11 bases between them. The CDR3 is 13 amino acids. In germline, CDR1 is MNHEY, CDR2 SMNVEV (reference sequence). CDR3 DNA: TGTGCCAGCAGTTGGGACCCGCGCCAGCCCCAGCATTTT. This translates into CASSWDPRQPQHF.